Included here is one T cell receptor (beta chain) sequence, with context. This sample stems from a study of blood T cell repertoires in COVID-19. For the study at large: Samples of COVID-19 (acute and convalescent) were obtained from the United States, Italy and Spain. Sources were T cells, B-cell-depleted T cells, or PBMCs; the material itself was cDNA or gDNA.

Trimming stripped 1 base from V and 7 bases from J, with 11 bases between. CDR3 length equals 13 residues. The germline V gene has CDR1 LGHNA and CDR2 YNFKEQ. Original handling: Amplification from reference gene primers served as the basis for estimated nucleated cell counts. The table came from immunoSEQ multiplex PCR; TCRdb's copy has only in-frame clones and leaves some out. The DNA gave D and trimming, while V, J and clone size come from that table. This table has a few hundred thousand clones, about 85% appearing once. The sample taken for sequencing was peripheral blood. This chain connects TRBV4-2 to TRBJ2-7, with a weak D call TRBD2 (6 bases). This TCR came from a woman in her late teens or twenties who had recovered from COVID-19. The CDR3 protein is CASSQVRLDEQYF. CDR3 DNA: TGTGCCAGCAGCCAAGTCAGACTAGATGAGCAGTACTTC.